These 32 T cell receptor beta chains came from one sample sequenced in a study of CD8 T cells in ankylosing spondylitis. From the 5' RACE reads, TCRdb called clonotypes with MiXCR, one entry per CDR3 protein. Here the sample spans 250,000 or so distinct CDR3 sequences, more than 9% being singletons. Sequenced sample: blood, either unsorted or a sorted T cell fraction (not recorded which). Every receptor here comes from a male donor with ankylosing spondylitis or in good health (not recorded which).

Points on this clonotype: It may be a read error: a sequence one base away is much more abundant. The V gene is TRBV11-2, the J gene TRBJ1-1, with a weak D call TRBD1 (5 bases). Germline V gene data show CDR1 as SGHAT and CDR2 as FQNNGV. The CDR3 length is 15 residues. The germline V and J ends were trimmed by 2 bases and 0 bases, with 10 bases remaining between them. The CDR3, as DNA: TGTGCCAGCAGCTTAAGAGGGACCATGAACACTGAAGCTTTCTTT. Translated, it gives CASSLRGTMNTEAFF.

The CDR3 spells CASSLAPTARGETQYF. DNA of the CDR3: TGTGCCAGCAGCTTAGCCCCAACGGCCCGGGGGGAGACCCAGTACTTC. The chain carries TRBV7-9 and TRBJ2-5; the D gene is possibly TRBD2 (6 bases). The germline V gene encodes CDR1 SEHNR and CDR2 FQNEAQ (reference sequence). This CDR3 is built from 16 residues. V gave up 0 bases and J gave up 5 bases, with 16 bases separating them.

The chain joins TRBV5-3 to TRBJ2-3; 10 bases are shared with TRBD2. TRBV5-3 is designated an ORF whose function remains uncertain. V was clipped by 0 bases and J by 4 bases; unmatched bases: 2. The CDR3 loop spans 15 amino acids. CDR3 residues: CARSLERGGPDTQYF. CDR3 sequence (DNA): TGTGCCAGAAGCTTGGAGCGGGGGGGCCCAGATACGCAGTATTTT.

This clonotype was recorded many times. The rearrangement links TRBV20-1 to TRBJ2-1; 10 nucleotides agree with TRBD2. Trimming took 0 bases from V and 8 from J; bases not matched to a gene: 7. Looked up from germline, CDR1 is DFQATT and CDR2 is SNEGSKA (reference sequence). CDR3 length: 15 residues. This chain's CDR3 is CSARDVLAGDHEQFF. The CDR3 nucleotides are TGCAGTGCTAGAGATGTCCTAGCGGGAGATCATGAGCAGTTCTTC.

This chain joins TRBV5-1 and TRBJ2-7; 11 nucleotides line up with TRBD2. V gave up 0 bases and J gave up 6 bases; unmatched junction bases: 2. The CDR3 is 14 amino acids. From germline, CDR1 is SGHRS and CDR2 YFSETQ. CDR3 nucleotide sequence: TGCGCCAGCAGCTTGGAACTAGCGGGAGTCGAGCAGTACTTC. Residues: CASSLELAGVEQYF.

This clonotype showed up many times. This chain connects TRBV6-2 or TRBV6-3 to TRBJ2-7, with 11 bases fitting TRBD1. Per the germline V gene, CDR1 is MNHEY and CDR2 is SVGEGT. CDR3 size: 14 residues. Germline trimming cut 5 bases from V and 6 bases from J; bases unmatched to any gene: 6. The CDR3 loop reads CASSAGQGVVEQYF. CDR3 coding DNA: TGTGCCAGCAGTGCGGGACAGGGGGTTGTCGAGCAGTACTTC.

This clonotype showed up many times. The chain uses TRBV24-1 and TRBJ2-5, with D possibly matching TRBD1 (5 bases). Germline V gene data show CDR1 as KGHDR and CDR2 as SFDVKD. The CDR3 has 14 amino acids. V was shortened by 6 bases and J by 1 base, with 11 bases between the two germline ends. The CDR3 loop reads CATSTQGPQETQYF. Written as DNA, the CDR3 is TGTGCCACCAGTACCCAGGGCCCCCAAGAGACCCAGTACTTC.

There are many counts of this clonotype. CDR3 in amino acids: CSAFQTSGSVTQYF. The CDR3 bases are TGCAGTGCTTTCCAGACTAGCGGGAGCGTGACCCAGTACTTC. This chain uses TRBV20-1 with TRBJ2-5; 12 bases map to TRBD2. The CDR3 runs to 14 residues. Germline CDR1 and CDR2: DFQATT and SNEGSKA (reference sequence). The junction had 8 bases not matched to a gene; V was cut back by 5 bases and J by 7 bases.

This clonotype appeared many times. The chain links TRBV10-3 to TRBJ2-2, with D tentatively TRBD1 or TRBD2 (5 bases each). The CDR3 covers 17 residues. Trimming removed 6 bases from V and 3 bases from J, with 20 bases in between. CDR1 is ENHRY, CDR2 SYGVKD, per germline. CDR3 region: CAIRGSTGTSDTGELFF. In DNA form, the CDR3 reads TGTGCCATCAGGGGGTCCACCGGGACCTCGGACACCGGGGAGCTGTTTTTT.

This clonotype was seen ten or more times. The CDR3 is CASSLEQGGNIQYF. The CDR3 DNA is TGCGCCAGCAGCTTGGAACAGGGGGGGAACATTCAGTACTTC. This chain links TRBV5-1 with TRBJ2-4; D may be TRBD1 (8 bases). The V gene's germline CDR1 is SGHRS and CDR2 YFSETQ. Trimming pared 0 bases from V and 7 bases from J, leaving 11 bases between. The CDR3 is made up of 14 amino acids.

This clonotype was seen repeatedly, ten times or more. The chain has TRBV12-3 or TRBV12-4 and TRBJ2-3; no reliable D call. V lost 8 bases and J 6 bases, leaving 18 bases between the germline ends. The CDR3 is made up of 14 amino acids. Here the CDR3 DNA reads TGTGCCAGCGACTCGTTGCCTTCGGAGGATACGCAGTATTTT. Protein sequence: CASDSLPSEDTQYF.

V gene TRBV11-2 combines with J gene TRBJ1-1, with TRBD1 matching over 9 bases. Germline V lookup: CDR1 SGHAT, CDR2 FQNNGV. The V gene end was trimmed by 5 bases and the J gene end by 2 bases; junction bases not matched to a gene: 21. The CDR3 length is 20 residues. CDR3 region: CASSLSTHPGTGLLNTEAFF. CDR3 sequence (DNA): TGTGCCAGCAGCCTCAGCACACATCCGGGGACAGGGCTCCTAAACACTGAAGCTTTCTTT.

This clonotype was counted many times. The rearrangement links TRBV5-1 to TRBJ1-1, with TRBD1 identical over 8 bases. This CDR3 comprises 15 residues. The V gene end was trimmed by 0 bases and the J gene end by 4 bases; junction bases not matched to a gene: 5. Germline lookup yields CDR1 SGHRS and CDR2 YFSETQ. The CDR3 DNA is TGCGCCAGCAGCTTGGCGACAGGGGATCTCACTGAAGCTTTCTTT. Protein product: CASSLATGDLTEAFF.

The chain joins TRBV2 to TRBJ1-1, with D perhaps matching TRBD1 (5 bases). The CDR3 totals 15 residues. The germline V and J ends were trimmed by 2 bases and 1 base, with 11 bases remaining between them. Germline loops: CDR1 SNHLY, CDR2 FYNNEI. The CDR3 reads CASSERGAGNTEAFF. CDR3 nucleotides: TGTGCCAGCAGTGAAAGAGGGGCGGGGAACACTGAAGCTTTCTTT. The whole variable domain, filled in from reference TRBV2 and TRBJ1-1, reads EPEVTQTPSHQVTQMGQEVILRCVPISNHLYFYWYRQILGQKVEFLVSFYNNEISEKSEIFDDQFSVERPDGSNFTLKIRSTKLEDSAMYFCASSERGAGNTEAFFGQGTRLTVV.

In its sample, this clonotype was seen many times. The CDR3 reads CSAREGGYEQYF. The CDR3 bases are TGCAGTGCTAGGGAGGGAGGCTACGAGCAGTACTTC. V is TRBV20-1 and J is TRBJ2-7, with TRBD2 as a possible D gene (6 bases). The ends were cut back, 3 bases at V and 3 bases at J, with 9 bases in the middle. From germline, CDR1 is DFQATT and CDR2 SNEGSKA (reference sequence). This CDR3 has 12 amino acids.

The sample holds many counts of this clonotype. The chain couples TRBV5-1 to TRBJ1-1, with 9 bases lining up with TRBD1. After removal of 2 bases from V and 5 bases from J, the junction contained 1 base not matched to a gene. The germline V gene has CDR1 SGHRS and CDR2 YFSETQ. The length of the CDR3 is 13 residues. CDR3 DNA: TGCGCCAGCAGCTTCGGACAGGGGACTGAAGCTTTCTTT. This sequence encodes CASSFGQGTEAFF.

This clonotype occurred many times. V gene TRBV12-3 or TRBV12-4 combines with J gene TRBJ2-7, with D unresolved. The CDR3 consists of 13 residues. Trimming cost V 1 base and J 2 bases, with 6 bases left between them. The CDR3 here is CASSLGIPYEQYF. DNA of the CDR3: TGTGCCAGCAGTTTAGGGATCCCCTACGAGCAGTACTTC.

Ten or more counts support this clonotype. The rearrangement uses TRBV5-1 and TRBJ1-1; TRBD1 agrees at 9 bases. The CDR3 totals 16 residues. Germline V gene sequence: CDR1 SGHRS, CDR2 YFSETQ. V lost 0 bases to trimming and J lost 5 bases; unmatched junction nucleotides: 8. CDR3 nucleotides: TGCGCCAGCAGCTTGGATCCGGACAGGGGCGGGACTGAAGCTTTCTTT. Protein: CASSLDPDRGGTEAFF. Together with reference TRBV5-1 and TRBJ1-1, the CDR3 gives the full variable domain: KAGVTQTPRYLIKTRGQQVTLSCSPISGHRSVSWYQQTPGQGLQFLFEYFSETQRNKGNFPGRFSGRQFSNSRSEMNVSTLELGDSALYLCASSLDPDRGGTEAFFGQGTRLTVV.

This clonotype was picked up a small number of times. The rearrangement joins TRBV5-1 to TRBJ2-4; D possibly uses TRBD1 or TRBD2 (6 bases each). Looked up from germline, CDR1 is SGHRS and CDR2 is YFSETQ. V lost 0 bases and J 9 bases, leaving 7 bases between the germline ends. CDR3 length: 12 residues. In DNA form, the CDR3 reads TGCGCCAGCAGCTTGGAGGGGGGCATTCAGTACTTC. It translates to CASSLEGGIQYF.

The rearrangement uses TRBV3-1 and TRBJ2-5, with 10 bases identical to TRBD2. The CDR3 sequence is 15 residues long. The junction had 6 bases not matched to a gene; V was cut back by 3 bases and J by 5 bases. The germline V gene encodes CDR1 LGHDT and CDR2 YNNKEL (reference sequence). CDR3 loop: CASSQPSGSGETQYF. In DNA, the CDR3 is TGTGCCAGCAGCCAGCCTAGCGGGAGCGGCGAGACCCAGTACTTC.

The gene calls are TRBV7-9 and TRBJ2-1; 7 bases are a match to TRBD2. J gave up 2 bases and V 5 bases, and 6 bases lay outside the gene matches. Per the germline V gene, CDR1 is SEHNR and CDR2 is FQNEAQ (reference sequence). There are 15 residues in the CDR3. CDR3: CASSARGTAYNEQFF. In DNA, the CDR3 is TGTGCCAGCAGCGCGCGGGGGACCGCCTACAATGAGCAGTTCTTC. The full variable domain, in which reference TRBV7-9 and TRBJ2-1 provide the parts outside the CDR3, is DTGVSQNPRHKITKRGQNVTFRCDPISEHNRLYWYRQTLGQGPEFLTYFQNEAQLEKSRLLSDRFSAERPKGSFSTLEIQRTEQGDSAMYLCASSARGTAYNEQFFGPGTRLTVL.

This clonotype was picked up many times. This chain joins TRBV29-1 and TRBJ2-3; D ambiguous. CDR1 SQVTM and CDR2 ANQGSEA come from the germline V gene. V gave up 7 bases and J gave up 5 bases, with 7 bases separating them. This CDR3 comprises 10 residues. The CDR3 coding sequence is TGCAGCGCCCAAGTAGATACGCAGTATTTT. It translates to CSAQVDTQYF.

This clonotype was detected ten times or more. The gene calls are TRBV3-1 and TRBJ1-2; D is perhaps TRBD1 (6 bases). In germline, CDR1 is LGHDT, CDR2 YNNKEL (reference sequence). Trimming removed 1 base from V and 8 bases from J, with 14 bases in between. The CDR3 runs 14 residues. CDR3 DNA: TGTGCCAGCAGCCAAGTCTCCGGGACAAACGGCTACACCTTC. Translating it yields CASSQVSGTNGYTF. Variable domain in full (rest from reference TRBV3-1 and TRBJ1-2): DTAVSQTPKYLVTQMGNDKSIKCEQNLGHDTMYWYKQDSKKFLKIMFSYNNKELIINETVPNRFSPKSPDKAHLNLHINSLELGDSAVYFCASSQVSGTNGYTFGSGTRLTVV.

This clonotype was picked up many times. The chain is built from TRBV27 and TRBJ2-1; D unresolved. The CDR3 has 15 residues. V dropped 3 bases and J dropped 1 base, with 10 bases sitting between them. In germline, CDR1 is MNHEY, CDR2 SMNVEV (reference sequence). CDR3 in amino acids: CASSLWEGSYNEQFF. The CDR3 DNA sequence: TGTGCCAGCAGTTTGTGGGAAGGGTCCTACAATGAGCAGTTCTTC.

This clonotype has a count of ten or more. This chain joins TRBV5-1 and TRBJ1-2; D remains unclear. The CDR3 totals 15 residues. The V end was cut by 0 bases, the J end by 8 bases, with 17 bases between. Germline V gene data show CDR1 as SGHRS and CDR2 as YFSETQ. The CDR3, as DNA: TGCGCCAGCAGCTTGGCGGGCAGTTCTCCGGTGGGCTACACCTTC. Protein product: CASSLAGSSPVGYTF. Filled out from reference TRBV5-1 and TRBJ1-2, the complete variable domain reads KAGVTQTPRYLIKTRGQQVTLSCSPISGHRSVSWYQQTPGQGLQFLFEYFSETQRNKGNFPGRFSGRQFSNSRSEMNVSTLELGDSALYLCASSLAGSSPVGYTFGSGTRLTVV.

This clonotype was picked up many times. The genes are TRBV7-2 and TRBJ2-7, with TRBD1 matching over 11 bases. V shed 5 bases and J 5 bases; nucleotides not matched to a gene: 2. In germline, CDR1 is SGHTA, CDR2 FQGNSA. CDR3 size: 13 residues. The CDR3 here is CASSRDRGDEQYF. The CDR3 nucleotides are TGTGCCAGCAGCCGGGACAGGGGGGACGAGCAGTACTTC.

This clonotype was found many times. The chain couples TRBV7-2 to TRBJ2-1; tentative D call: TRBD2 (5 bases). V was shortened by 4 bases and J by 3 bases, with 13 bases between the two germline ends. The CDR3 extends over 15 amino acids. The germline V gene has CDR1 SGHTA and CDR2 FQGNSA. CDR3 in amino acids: CASSYTGENYNEQFF. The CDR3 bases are TGTGCCAGCAGCTACACCGGGGAAAACTACAATGAGCAGTTCTTC.

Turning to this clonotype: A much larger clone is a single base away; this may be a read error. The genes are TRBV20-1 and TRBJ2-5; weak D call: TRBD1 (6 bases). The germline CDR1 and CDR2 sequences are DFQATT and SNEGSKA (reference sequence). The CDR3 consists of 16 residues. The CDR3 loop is CCARAPARSRGETQYF. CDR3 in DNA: TGCTGTGCTAGAGCCCCAGCCCGGTCCAGGGGAGAGACCCAGTACTTC.

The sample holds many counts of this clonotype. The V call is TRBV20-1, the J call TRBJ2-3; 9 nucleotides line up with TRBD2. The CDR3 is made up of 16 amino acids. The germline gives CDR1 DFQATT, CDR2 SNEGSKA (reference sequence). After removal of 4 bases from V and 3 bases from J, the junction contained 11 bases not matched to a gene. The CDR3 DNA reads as TGCAGTGCTACGATGAGGCGGGGGGGTAGTACAGATACGCAGTATTTT. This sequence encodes CSATMRRGGSTDTQYF.

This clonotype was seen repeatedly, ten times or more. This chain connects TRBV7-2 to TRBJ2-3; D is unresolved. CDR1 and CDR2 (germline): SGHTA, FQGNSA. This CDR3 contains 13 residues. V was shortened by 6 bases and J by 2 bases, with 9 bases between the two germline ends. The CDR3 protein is CASSPRPTDTQYF. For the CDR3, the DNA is TGTGCCAGCAGTCCTCGACCCACAGATACGCAGTATTTT.

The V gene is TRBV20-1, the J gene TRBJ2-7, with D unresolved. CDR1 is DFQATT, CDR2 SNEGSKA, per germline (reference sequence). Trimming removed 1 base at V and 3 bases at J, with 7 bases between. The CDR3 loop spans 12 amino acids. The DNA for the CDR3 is TGCAGTGCTAGAGCCATATACTACGAGCAGTACTTC. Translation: CSARAIYYEQYF.

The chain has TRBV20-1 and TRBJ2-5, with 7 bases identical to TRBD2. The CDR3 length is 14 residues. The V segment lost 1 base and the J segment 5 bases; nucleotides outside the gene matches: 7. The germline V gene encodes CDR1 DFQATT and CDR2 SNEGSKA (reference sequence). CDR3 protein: CSARGSSGGETQYF. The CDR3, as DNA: TGCAGTGCTAGAGGCTCTAGCGGAGGGGAGACCCAGTACTTC.